Described below is a single T cell receptor (beta chain) sequence and its context. Its specificity is unknown. PCR amplification relied on 60 Vbeta primers (plus 13 Jbeta primers). Repertoires were generated with immunoSEQ multiplex PCR, while TCRdb's copy carries only in-frame clones and drops some. The sample carries more than 100,000 clones, 80% to 90% recorded once. Germline V gives CDR1 LNHDA, CDR2 SQIVND (reference sequence). The CDR3 length is 16 residues. V lost 2 bases, J lost 4 bases, and 9 bases stayed unmatched. This sample is drawn from a study of cytomegalovirus exposure and HLA in healthy donors. Notes on the study in general: Researchers left out some V segments, among them TRBV6-2 and TRBV6-3, as indistinguishable. Reported findings show TCR beta sequences accurately forecast HLA-A and HLA-B alleles in most subjects.

Sequencing was carried out using PBMCs. This chain links TRBV19 with TRBJ2-3; 7 bases agree with TRBD2. The clonotype was recovered from a woman in her twenties or thirties in good health and CMV-seronegative. The CDR3 spells CASSILGGRGADTQYF. CDR3 bases: TGTGCCAGTAGTATATTGGGCGGGAGAGGGGCAGATACGCAGTATTTT.